This T cell receptor beta chain was sequenced in a study of blood T cell repertoires in COVID-19. About the research overall: Some COVID-19 samples were acute and others convalescent; all came from the United States, Italy and Spain.

Germline values: CDR1 ENHRY, CDR2 SYGVKD. J was trimmed by 2 bases and V by 2 bases; bases with no gene match: 8. The CDR3 is made up of 16 amino acids. The protocol was immunoSEQ multiplex PCR, while the TCRdb copy is restricted to in-frame clones and leaves out a portion. The sample lists tens of thousands of clones; roughly 87% were seen once. Sequenced material: peripheral blood. This rearrangement joins TRBV10-3 to TRBJ2-7, with TRBD1 matching over 8 bases. The source is a man aged 45-60 years with active or convalescent COVID-19. The CDR3 DNA follows: TGTGCCATCAGTGAGCCCGACAGGGGCTTACCCTACGAGCAGTACTTC. Residues: CAISEPDRGLPYEQYF.